This T cell receptor (beta chain) was observed in a study of CD8+ T cells in alopecia areata. Study information: Treatment of the treated patients consisted of oral tofacitinib, 5 to 10 mg twice daily. General study points: Affected scalp, especially in alopecia totalis/universalis, had a higher clonality than normal scalp did. Patients displayed less clarity in TCR sharing than mice, a finding possibly related to HLA.

Notes on this clone: Its antigen is unknown.

Germline CDR1 reads SQVTM; CDR2 reads ANQGSEA. The CDR3 contains 13 residues. J was trimmed by 7 bases and V by 2 bases; bases with no gene match: 6. Reverse transcribed after extraction, RNA yielded cDNA as the sequencing template. Sequenced by immunoSEQ multiplex PCR; TCRdb stores in-frame clones only, minus some. The sample consists of 150,000 to 200,000 clones, 50% to 60% of them appearing once. The sequences come from CD4+ T cells sorted from blood, collected at week 0. The chain is built from TRBV29-1 and TRBJ2-7, with 9 bases lining up with TRBD2. The sequence was collected from a human donor with alopecia areata. CDR3: CSVEYAGGLEQYF. In nucleotides, the CDR3 is TGCAGCGTTGAATACGCGGGGGGGTTGGAGCAGTACTTC.